The T cell receptor (beta chain) described here comes from a study of T cell changes during pregnancy in multiple sclerosis. Assay: immunoSEQ multiplex PCR; the TCRdb copy retains only in-frame clones and omits some. The profile shows some 90,000 clones, around 92% of them singletons. CDR3 size: 12 residues. Trimming cost V 5 bases and J 3 bases; bases outside gene matches: 4. Per the germline V gene, CDR1 is GTSNPN and CDR2 is SVGIG (reference sequence). The sequence derives from a female donor in good health, enrolled as a control in a pregnancy study. The V gene is TRBV30, the J gene TRBJ2-7, with 7 bases lining up with TRBD1. The sample here was peripheral blood, taken after pregnancy. The CDR3 coding sequence is TGTGCCTGGGCGACAGGGAGCTACGAGCAGTACTTC. This translates into CAWATGSYEQYF. Using reference TRBV30 and TRBJ2-7 for the parts outside the CDR3, the full variable domain is SQTIHQWPATLVQPVGSPLSLECTVEGTSNPNLYWYRQAAGRGLQLLFYSVGIGQISSEVPQNLSASRPQDRQFILSSKKLLLSDSGFYLCAWATGSYEQYFGPGTRLTVT.